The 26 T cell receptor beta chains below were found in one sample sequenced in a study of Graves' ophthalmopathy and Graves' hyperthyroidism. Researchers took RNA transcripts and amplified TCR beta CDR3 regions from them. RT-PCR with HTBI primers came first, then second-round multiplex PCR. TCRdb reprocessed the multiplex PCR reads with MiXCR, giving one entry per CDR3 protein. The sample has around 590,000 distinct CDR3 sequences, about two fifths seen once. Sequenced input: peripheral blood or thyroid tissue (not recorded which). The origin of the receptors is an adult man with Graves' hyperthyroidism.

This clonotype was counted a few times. Here the CDR3 reads CATSERGGEQFF. The CDR3 DNA sequence: TGTGCCACCAGCGAGCGAGGAGGTGAGCAGTTCTTC. The rearrangement joins TRBV15 to TRBJ2-1; the D gene is possibly TRBD2 (5 bases). The length of the CDR3 is 12 residues. V lost 5 bases, J lost 9 bases, and 11 bases lay in between. The germline CDR1 and CDR2 sequences are LNHNV and YYDKDF (reference sequence).

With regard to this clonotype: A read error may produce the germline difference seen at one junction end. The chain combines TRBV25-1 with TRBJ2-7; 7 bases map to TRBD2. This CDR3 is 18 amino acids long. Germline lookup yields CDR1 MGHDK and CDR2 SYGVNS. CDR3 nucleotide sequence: TGTGCCAGCAGCTTGGTTCAGGGAAGTTTTCTCGGGGACTACGAGCAGTGCTTC. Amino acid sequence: CASSLVQGSFLGDYEQCF.

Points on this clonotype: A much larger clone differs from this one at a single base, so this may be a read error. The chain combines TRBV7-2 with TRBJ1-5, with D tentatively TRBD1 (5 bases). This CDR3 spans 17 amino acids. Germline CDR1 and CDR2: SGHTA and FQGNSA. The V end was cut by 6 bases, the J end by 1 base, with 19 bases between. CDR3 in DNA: TGTGCCAGCAGTTCAGCGCTCGGGGGAGGAAGCAATCAGCCCCAGCATTTT. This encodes CASSSALGGGSNQPQHF. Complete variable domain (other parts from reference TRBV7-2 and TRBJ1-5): GAGVSQSPSNKVTEKGKDVELRCDPISGHTALYWYRQSLGQGLEFLIYFQGNSAPDKSGLPSDRFSAERTGGSVSTLTIQRTQQEDSAVYLCASSSALGGGSNQPQHFGDGTRLSIL.

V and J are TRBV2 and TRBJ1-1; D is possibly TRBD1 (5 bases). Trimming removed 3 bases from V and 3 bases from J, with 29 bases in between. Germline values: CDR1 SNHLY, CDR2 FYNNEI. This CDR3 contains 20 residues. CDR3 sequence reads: CASSEQSGSTDLGGDTEAFF. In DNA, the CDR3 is TGTGCCAGCAGTGAGCAGTCAGGGAGTACAGATCTCGGTGGGGACACTGAAGCTTTCTTT.

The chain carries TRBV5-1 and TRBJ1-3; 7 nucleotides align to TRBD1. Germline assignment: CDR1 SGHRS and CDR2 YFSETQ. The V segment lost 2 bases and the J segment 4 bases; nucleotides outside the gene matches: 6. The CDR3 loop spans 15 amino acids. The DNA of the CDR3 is TGCGCCAGCAGCTTATCCGGGACAGACGGAAACACCATATATTTT. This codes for CASSLSGTDGNTIYF.

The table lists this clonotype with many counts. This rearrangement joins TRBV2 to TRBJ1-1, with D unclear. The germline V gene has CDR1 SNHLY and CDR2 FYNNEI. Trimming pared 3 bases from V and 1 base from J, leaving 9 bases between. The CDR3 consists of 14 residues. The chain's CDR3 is CASSDISRNTEAFF. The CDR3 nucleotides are TGTGCCAGCAGTGATATATCGCGGAACACTGAAGCTTTCTTT.

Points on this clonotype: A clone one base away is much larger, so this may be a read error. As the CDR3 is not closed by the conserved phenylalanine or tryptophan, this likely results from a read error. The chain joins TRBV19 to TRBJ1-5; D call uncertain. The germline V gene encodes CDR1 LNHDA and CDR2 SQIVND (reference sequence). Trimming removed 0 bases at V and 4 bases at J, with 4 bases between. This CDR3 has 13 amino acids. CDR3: CASSIDPNQPQHS. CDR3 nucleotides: TGTGCCAGTAGTATAGATCCAAATCAGCCCCAGCATTCT.

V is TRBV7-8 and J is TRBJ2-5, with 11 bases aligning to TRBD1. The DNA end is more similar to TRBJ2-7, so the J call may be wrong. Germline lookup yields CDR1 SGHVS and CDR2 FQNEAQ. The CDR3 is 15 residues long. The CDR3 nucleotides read TGTGCCAGCAGGGGACAGGGGGAATTCGGGTACGAGCAGTACTTC. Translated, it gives CASRGQGEFGYEQYF.

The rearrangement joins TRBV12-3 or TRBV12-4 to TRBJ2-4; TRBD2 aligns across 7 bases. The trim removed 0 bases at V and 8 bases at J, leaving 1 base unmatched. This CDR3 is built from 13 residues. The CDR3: CASSLAGRDIQYF. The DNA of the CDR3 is TGTGCCAGCAGTTTAGCAGGGAGGGACATTCAGTACTTC.

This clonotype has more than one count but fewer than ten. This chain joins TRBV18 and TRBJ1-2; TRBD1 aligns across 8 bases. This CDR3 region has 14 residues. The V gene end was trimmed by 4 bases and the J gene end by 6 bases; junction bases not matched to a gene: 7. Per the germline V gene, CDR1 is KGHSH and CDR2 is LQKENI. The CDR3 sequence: CASSLTGEMNGYTF. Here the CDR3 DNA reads TGTGCCAGCTCACTGACAGGGGAGATGAATGGCTACACCTTC.

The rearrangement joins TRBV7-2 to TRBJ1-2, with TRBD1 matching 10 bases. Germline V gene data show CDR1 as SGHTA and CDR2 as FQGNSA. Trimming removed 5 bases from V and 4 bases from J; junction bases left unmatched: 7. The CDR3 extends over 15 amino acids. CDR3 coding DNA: TGTGCCAGCAGCCTCGCTGGACAGGGGGTCTATGGCTACACCTTC. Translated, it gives CASSLAGQGVYGYTF.

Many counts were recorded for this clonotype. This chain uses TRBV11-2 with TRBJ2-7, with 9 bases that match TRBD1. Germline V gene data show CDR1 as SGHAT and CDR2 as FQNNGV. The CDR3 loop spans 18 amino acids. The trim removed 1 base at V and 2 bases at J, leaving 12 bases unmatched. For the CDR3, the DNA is TGTGCCAGCAGCTTAGGGACAGGGGCGCTCTCCCCCACCTACGAGCAGTACTTC. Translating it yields CASSLGTGALSPTYEQYF.

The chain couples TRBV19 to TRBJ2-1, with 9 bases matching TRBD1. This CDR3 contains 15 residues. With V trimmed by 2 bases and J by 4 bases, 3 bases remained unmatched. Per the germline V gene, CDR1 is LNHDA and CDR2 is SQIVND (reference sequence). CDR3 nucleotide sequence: TGTGCCAGTAGTATAAAAGGGACAGGGTACAATGAGCAGTTCTTC. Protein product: CASSIKGTGYNEQFF.

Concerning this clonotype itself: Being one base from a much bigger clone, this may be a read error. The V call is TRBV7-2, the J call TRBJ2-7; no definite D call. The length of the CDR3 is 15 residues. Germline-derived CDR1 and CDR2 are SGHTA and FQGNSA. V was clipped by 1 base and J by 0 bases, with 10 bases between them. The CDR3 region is CASSLEGIPSYEQYF. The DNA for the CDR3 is TGTGCCAGCAGCTTAGAAGGGATCCCCTCCTACGAGCAGTACTTC. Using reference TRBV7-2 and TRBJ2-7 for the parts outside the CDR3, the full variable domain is GAGVSQSPSNKVTEKGKDVELRCDPISGHTALYWYRQSLGQGLEFLIYFQGNSAPDKSGLPSDRFSAERTGGSVSTLTIQRTQQEDSAVYLCASSLEGIPSYEQYFGPGTRLTVT.

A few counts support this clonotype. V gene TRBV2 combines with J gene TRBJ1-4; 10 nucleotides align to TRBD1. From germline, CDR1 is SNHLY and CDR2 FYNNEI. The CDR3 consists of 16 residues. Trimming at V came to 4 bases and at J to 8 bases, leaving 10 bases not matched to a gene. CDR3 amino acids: CASSGRQGALREKLFF. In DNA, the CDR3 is TGTGCCAGCAGTGGACGACAGGGGGCTCTAAGGGAAAAACTGTTTTTT. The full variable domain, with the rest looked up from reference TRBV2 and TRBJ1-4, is EPEVTQTPSHQVTQMGQEVILRCVPISNHLYFYWYRQILGQKVEFLVSFYNNEISEKSEIFDDQFSVERPDGSNFTLKIRSTKLEDSAMYFCASSGRQGALREKLFFGSGTQLSVL.

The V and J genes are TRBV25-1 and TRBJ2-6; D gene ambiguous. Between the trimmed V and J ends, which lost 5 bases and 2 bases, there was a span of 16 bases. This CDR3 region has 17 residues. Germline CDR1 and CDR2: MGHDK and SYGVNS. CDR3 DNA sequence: TGTGCCAGCAGTTATATTATGAAGGCTCCTGGGGCCAACGTCCTGACTTTC. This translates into CASSYIMKAPGANVLTF.

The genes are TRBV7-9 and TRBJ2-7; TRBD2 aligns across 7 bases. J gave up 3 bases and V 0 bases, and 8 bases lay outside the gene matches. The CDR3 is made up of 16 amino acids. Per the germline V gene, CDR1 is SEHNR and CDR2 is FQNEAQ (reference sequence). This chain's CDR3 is CASSLAGGPQIYEQYF. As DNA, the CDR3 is TGTGCCAGCAGCTTAGCGGGAGGGCCACAAATCTACGAGCAGTACTTC.

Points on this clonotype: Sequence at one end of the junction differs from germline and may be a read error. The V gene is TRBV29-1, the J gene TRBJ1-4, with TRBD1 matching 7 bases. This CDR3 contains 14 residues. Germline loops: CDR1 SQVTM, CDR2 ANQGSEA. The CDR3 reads CSLEGAGTNEKLFF. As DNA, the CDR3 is TGCAGCCTTGAGGGGGCCGGAACTAATGAAAAACTGTTTTTT.

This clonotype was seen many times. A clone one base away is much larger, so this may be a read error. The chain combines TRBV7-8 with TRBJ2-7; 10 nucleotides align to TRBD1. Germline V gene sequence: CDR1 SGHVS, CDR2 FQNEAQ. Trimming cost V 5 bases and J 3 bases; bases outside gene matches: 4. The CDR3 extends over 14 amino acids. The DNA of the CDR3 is TGTGCCAGCAGCCAGGACAGGGGGGACTACGAGCAGTACTTC. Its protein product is CASSQDRGDYEQYF. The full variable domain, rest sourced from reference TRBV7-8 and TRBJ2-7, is GAGVSQSPRYKVAKRGQDVALRCDPISGHVSLFWYQQALGQGPEFLTYFQNEAQLDKSGLPSDRFFAERPEGSVSTLKIQRTQQEDSAVYLCASSQDRGDYEQYFGPGTRLTVT.

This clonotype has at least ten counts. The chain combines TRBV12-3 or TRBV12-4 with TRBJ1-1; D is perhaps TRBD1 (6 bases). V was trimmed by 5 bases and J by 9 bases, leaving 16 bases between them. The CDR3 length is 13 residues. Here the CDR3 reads CASSPGTHNQAFF. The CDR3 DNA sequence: TGTGCCAGCAGTCCAGGGACACATAACCAAGCTTTCTTT.

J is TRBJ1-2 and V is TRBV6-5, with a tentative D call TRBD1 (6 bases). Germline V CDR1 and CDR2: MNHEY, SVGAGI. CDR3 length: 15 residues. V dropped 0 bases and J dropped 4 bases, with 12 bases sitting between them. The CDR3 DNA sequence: TGTGCCAGCAGTTACTCGACAGGAAACTCCTATGGCTACACCTTC. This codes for CASSYSTGNSYGYTF.

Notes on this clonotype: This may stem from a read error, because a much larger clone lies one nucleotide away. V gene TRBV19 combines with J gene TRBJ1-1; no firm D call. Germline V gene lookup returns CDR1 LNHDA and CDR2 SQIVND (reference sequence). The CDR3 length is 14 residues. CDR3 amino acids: CASGILWENTEAFF. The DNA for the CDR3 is TGTGCCAGTGGTATTCTATGGGAGAACACTGAAGCTTTCTTT.

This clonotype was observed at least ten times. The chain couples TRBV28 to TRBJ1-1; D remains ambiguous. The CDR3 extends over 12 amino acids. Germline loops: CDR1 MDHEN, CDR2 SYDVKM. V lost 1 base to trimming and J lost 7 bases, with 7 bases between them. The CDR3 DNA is TGTGCCAGCAGTTTATACCGGAATGAAGCTTTCTTT. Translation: CASSLYRNEAFF.

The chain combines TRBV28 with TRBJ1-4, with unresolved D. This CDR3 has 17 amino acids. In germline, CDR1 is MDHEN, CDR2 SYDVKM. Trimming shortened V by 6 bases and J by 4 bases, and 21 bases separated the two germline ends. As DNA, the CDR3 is TGTGCCAGCAGCCTAAACCTCATGGGGATAAGTAATGAAAAACTGTTTTTT. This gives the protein CASSLNLMGISNEKLFF.

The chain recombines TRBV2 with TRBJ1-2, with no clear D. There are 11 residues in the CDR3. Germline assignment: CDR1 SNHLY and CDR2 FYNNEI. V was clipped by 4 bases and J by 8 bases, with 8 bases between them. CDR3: CASSGASGYTF. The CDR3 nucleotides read TGTGCCAGCAGTGGAGCTAGCGGCTACACCTTC.

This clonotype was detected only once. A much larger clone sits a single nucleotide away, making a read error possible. The CDR3: CSARGGRVQQYF. CDR3 nucleotide sequence: TGCAGTGCTAGAGGGGGGAGAGTTCAGCAGTACTTC. The chain couples TRBV20-1 to TRBJ2-7; tentatively, D is TRBD1 or TRBD2 (5 bases each). Germline values: CDR1 DFQATT, CDR2 SNEGSKA (reference sequence). V was clipped by 1 base and J by 8 bases, with 12 bases between them. The CDR3 has 12 residues.